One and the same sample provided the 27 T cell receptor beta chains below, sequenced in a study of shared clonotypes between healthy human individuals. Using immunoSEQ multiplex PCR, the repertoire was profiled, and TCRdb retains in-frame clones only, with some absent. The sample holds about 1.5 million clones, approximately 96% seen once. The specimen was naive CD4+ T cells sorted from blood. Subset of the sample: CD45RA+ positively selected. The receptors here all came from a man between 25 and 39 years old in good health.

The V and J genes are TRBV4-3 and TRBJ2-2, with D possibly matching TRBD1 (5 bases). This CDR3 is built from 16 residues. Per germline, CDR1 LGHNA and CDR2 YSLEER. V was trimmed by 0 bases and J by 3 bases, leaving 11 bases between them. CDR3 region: CASSQDATGYTGELFF. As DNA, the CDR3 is TGCGCCAGCAGCCAAGATGCAACAGGCTACACCGGGGAGCTGTTTTTT.

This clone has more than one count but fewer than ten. CDR3 residues: CASSIGTDLTDTQYF. The CDR3 DNA is TGTGCCAGTAGTATCGGGACAGACCTCACAGATACGCAGTATTTT. This chain uses TRBV19 with TRBJ2-3; TRBD1 matches 7 bases. The V gene end was trimmed by 3 bases and the J gene end by 2 bases; junction bases not matched to a gene: 5. There are 15 residues in the CDR3. Germline V gene lookup returns CDR1 LNHDA and CDR2 SQIVND (reference sequence).

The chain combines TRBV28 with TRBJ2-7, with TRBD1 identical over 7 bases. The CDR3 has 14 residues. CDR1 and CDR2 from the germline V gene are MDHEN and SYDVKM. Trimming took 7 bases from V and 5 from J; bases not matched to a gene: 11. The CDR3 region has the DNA TGTGCCAGCACCACACAGGGGAGATATGACGAGCAGTACTTC. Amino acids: CASTTQGRYDEQYF.

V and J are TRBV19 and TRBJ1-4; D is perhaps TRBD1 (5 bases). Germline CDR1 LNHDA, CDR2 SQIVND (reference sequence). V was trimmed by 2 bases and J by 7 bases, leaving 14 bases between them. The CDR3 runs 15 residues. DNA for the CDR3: TGTGCCAGTAGTATAAACCCAGGGCGGAGTGAAAAACTGTTTTTT. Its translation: CASSINPGRSEKLFF.

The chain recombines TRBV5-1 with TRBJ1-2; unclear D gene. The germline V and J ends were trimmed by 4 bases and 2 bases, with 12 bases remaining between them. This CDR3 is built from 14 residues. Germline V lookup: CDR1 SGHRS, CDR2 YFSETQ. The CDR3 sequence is CASSPQGINYGYTF. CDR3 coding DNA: TGCGCCAGCAGCCCACAAGGGATAAACTATGGCTACACCTTC.

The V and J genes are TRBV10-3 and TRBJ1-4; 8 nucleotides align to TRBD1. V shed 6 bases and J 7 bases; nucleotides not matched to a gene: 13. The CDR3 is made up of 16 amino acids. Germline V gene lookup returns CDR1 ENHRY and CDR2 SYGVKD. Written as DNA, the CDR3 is TGTGCCATCAGCAAGACCCCTGGACAGGGCGGTGAAAAACTGTTTTTT. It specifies CAISKTPGQGGEKLFF.

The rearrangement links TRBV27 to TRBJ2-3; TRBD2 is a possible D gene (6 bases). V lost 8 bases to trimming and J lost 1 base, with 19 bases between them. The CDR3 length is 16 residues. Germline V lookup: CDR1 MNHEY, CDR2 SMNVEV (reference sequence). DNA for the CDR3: TGTGCCAGCGCCCGGTCGGGGACGGGGGGCACAGATACGCAGTATTTT. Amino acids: CASARSGTGGTDTQYF.

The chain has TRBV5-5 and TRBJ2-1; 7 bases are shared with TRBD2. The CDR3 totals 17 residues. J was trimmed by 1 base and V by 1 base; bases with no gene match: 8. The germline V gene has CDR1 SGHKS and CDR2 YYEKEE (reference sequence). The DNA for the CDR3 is TGTGCCAGCAGCTTGCGGGGGGACCAACTTTCCTACAATGAGCAGTTCTTC. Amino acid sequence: CASSLRGDQLSYNEQFF. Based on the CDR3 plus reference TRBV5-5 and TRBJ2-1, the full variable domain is DAGVTQSPTHLIKTRGQQVTLRCSPISGHKSVSWYQQVLGQGPQFIFQYYEKEERGRGNFPDRFSARQFPNYSSELNVNALLLGDSALYLCASSLRGDQLSYNEQFFGPGTRLTVL.

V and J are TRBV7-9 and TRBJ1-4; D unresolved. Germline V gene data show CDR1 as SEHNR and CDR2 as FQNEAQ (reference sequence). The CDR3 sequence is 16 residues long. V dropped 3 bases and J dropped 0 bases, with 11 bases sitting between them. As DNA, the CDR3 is TGTGCCAGCAGCTTCCGGAAGGCCGCAACTAATGAAAAACTGTTTTTT. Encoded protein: CASSFRKAATNEKLFF.

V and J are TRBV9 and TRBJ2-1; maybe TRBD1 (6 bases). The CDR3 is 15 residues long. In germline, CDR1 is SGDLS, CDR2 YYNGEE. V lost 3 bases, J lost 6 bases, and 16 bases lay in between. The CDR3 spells CASSGAHKGGNEQFF. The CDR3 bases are TGTGCCAGCAGCGGAGCACATAAAGGGGGCAATGAGCAGTTCTTC.

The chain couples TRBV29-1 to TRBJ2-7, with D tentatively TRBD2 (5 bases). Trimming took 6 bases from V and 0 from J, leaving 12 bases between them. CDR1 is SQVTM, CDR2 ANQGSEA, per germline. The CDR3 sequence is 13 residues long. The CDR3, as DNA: TGCAGCGTCGCTACTAGAAACTCCTACGAGCAGTACTTC. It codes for CSVATRNSYEQYF.

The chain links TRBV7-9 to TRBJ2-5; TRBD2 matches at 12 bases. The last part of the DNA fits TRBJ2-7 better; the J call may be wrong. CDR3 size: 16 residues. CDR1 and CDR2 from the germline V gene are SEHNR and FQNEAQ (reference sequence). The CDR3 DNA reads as TGTGCCAGCAGCTTAGTACTAGCGGGAGGCCAGTACGAGCAGTACTTC. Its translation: CASSLVLAGGQYEQYF.

The chain's CDR3 is CASSLDVADPYNEQFF. CDR3 bases: TGTGCCAGCAGCTTAGATGTTGCGGATCCCTACAATGAGCAGTTCTTC. This sequence joins TRBV7-9 and TRBJ2-1; D ambiguous. Trimming cost V 1 base and J 2 bases, with 12 bases left between them. The germline V gene encodes CDR1 SEHNR and CDR2 FQNEAQ (reference sequence). This CDR3 region has 16 residues.

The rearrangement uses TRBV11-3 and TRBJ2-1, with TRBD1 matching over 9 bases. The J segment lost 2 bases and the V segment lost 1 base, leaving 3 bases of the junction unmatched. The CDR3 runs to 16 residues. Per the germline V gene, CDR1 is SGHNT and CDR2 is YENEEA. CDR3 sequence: CASSLGQGDPYNEQFF. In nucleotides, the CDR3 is TGTGCCAGCAGCTTAGGACAGGGGGACCCCTACAATGAGCAGTTCTTC.

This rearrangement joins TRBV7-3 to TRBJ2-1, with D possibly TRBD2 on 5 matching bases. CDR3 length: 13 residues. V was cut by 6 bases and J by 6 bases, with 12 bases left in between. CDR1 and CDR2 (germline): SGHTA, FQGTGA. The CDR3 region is CASRLGLGNEQFF. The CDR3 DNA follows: TGTGCCAGCAGACTAGGGTTGGGCAATGAGCAGTTCTTC.

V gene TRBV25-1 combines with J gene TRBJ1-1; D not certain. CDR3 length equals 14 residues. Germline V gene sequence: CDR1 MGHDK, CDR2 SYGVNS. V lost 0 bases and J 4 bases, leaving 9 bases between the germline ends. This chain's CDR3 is CASSEYLGSTEAFF. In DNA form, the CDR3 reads TGTGCCAGCAGTGAATACCTGGGAAGCACTGAAGCTTTCTTT.

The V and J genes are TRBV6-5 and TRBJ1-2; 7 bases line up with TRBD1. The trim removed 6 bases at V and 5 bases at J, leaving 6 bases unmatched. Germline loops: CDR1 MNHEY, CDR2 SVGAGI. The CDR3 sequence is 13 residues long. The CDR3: CASSPTGQYGYTF. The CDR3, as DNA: TGTGCCAGCAGCCCGACAGGGCAGTATGGCTACACCTTC.

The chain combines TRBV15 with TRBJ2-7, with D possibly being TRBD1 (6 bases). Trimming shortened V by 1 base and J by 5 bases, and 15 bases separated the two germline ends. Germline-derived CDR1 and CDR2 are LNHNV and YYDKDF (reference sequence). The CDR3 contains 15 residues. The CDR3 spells CATSRVIQGPNEQYF. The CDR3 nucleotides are TGTGCCACCAGCAGAGTAATACAGGGTCCAAACGAGCAGTACTTC.

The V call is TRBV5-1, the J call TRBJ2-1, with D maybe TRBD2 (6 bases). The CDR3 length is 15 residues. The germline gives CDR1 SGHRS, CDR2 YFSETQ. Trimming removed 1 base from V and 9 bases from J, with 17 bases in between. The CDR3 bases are TGCGCCAGCAGCTTGATGAGGGAGGTCTCGGGTGAGCAGTTCTTC. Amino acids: CASSLMREVSGEQFF. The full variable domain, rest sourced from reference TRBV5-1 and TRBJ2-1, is KAGVTQTPRYLIKTRGQQVTLSCSPISGHRSVSWYQQTPGQGLQFLFEYFSETQRNKGNFPGRFSGRQFSNSRSEMNVSTLELGDSALYLCASSLMREVSGEQFFGPGTRLTVL.

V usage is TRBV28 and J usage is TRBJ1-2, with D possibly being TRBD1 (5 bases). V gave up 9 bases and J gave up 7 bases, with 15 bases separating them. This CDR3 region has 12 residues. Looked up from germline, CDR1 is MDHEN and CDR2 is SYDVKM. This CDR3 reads CASTTGVSGYTF. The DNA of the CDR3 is TGTGCCAGTACAACAGGTGTAAGTGGCTACACCTTC.

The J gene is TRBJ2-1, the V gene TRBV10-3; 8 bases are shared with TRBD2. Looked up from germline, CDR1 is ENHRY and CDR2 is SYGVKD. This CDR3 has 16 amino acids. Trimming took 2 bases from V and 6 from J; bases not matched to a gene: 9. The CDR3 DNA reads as TGTGCCATCAGTGAGGCCCTCGGACTAGCCGGCAATGAGCAGTTCTTC. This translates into CAISEALGLAGNEQFF.

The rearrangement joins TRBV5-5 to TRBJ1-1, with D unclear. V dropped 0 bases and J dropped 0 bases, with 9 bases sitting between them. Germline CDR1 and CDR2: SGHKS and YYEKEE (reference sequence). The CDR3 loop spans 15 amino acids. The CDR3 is CASSLVPGMNTEAFF. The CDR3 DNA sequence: TGTGCCAGCAGCTTGGTCCCAGGAATGAACACTGAAGCTTTCTTT.

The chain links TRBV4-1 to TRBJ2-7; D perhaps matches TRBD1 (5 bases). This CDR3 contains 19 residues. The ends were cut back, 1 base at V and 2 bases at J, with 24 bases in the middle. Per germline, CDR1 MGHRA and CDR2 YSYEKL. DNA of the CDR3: TGCGCCAGCAGCCAAGGACCGAAGGGGCTGGTGGCACTGACCTACGAGCAGTACTTC. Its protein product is CASSQGPKGLVALTYEQYF.

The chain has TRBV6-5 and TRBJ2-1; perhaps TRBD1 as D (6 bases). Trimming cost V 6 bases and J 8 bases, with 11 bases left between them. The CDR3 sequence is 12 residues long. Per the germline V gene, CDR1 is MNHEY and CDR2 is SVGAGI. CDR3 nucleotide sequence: TGTGCCAGCAGCACGGACAGCCATGAGCAGTTCTTC. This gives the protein CASSTDSHEQFF.

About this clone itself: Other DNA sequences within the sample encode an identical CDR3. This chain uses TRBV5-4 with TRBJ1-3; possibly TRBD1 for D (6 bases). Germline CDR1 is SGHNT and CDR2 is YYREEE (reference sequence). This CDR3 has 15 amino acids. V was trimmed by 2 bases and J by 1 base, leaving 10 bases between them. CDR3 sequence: CASSLGGLSGNTIYF. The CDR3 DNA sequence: TGTGCCAGCAGCTTAGGGGGGCTGTCTGGAAACACCATATATTTT.

CDR3 coding DNA: TGTGCCAGCAGCTTAGGTCTTTACAGGGGTAGAGAGACCCAGTACTTC. Protein: CASSLGLYRGRETQYF. The rearrangement links TRBV7-2 to TRBJ2-5; 7 bases map to TRBD1. Germline V CDR1 and CDR2: SGHTA, FQGNSA. V lost 1 base to trimming and J lost 4 bases; unmatched junction nucleotides: 9. This CDR3 is 16 amino acids long.

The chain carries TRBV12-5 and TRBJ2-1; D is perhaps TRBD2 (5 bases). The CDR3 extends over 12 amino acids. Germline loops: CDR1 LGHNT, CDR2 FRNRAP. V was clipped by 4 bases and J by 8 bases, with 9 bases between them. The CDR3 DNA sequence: TGTGCTAGTGGTTGGACTTTGTATGAGCAGTTCTTC. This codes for CASGWTLYEQFF.